A selection of T cell receptor beta chains follows, all from one sample in a study of blood T cell repertoires in COVID-19. The protocol was immunoSEQ multiplex PCR, while the TCRdb copy is restricted to in-frame clones and leaves out a portion. The sample includes tens of thousands of clones, around 74% of them seen just once. The material sequenced was peripheral blood. The receptors derive from a man aged 50-59 years with COVID-19, enrolled during active disease. Both conserved end residues are part of each CDR3. Fields, in order: J gene, V gene, D gene, clone size, CDR3 protein, CDR3 DNA. D genes are given only for firm matches. Size values are once, few and many counts, or a class for expanded clones, and some rows have none.

j_call: TRBJ1-1
v_call: TRBV5-5
d_call: TRBD1
clone_size: medium-sized
cdr3_aa: CASSLYRGTEAFF
cdr3_nt: TGTGCCAGCAGCTTGTACAGGGGCACTGAAGCTTTCTTT

j_call: TRBJ1-2
v_call: TRBV6-5
d_call: -
clone_size: -
cdr3_aa: CASSLGGIDYGYTF
cdr3_nt: TGTGCCAGCAGTCTGGGGGGGATTGACTATGGCTACACCTTC

j_call: TRBJ1-1
v_call: TRBV3-1/TRBV3-2
d_call: -
clone_size: -
cdr3_aa: CASSQEGGYTEAFF
cdr3_nt: TGTGCCAGCAGCCAAGAGGGGGGTTACACTGAAGCTTTCTTT

j_call: TRBJ2-2
v_call: TRBV9
d_call: -
clone_size: -
cdr3_aa: CASSVQGGPGELFF
cdr3_nt: TGTGCCAGCAGCGTACAGGGAGGACCCGGGGAGCTGTTTTTT

j_call: TRBJ1-1
v_call: TRBV6-5
d_call: TRBD1
clone_size: -
cdr3_aa: CASRNPGQGATEAFF
cdr3_nt: TGTGCCAGCAGGAATCCGGGACAGGGTGCCACTGAAGCTTTCTTT

j_call: TRBJ2-2
v_call: TRBV5-5
d_call: TRBD1
clone_size: -
cdr3_aa: CASSSPRDRGSGELFF
cdr3_nt: TGTGCCAGCAGCTCACCCCGGGACAGGGGATCCGGGGAGCTGTTTTTT

j_call: TRBJ1-2
v_call: TRBV29-1
d_call: -
clone_size: -
cdr3_aa: CSVDHRREDGYTF
cdr3_nt: TGCAGCGTTGATCATCGCAGGGAGGATGGCTACACCTTC

j_call: TRBJ2-3
v_call: TRBV2
d_call: -
clone_size: -
cdr3_aa: CASSERGTQYF
cdr3_nt: TGTGCCAGCAGTGAACGGGGTACGCAGTATTTT

j_call: TRBJ2-5
v_call: TRBV5-1
d_call: -
clone_size: -
cdr3_aa: CASSERIGRQETQYF
cdr3_nt: TGCGCCAGCAGCGAGAGGATAGGCAGACAAGAGACCCAGTACTTC

j_call: TRBJ2-1
v_call: TRBV28
d_call: -
clone_size: -
cdr3_aa: CASSSNEQFF
cdr3_nt: TGTGCCAGCAGCTCCAATGAGCAGTTCTTC

j_call: TRBJ1-4
v_call: TRBV19
d_call: -
clone_size: -
cdr3_aa: CASSPLGIATNEKLFF
cdr3_nt: TGTGCCAGTAGCCCTTTGGGCATTGCAACTAATGAAAAACTGTTTTTT

j_call: TRBJ2-3
v_call: TRBV3-1/TRBV3-2
d_call: TRBD2
clone_size: -
cdr3_aa: CASSQGRGGDTQYF
cdr3_nt: TGTGCCAGCAGCCAGGGGCGCGGGGGAGATACGCAGTATTTT

j_call: TRBJ2-3
v_call: TRBV5-4
d_call: -
clone_size: -
cdr3_aa: CASSLGTPLSPGDTQYF
cdr3_nt: TGTGCCAGCAGCTTAGGTACTCCCCTCTCCCCGGGGGATACGCAGTATTTT

j_call: TRBJ2-2
v_call: TRBV7-2
d_call: -
clone_size: -
cdr3_aa: CASSPGTNTGELFF
cdr3_nt: TGTGCCAGCAGCCCTGGCACGAACACCGGGGAGCTGTTTTTT

j_call: TRBJ1-2
v_call: TRBV5-1
d_call: TRBD1
clone_size: -
cdr3_aa: CASSLVTGEGYGYTF
cdr3_nt: TGCGCCAGCAGCTTGGTTACAGGGGAAGGCTATGGCTACACCTTC